What follows are 5 T cell receptor beta chains derived from one specimen sequenced in a study of post-analysis software for immune sequencing data. Points from the study as a whole: Patients had higher frequencies than controls of four to six TRBV segments, including TRBV5-6, TRBV5-1 and TRBV20-1.

No antigen has been identified for these receptors. Unique molecular identifiers had been added to the TCR beta cDNA libraries. TCRdb itself ran the PCR reads through MiXCR, one entry per CDR3 protein. The repertoire holds 700,000 to 900,000 distinct CDR3 sequences, with about 45% as singletons. The specimen was blood. These receptors originate from a girl under 18 with multiple sclerosis.

This chain connects TRBV11-3 to TRBJ1-1, with unresolved D. Trimming took 0 bases from V and 5 from J, leaving 10 bases between them. CDR1 SGHNT and CDR2 YENEEA come from the germline V gene. The CDR3 contains 14 residues. As DNA, the CDR3 is TGTGCCAGCAGCTTAGAACTGGGGAGTACTGAAGCTTTCTTT. This codes for CASSLELGSTEAFF.

The rearrangement links TRBV7-9 to TRBJ2-3; D not certain. This CDR3 is built from 16 residues. Germline CDR1 SEHNR, CDR2 FQNEAQ (reference sequence). Trimming took off 6 bases at V and 1 base at J, with 17 bases between the two ends. This CDR3 is CASSTTGPFGTDTQYF. The CDR3, as DNA: TGTGCCAGCAGTACCACCGGACCCTTCGGCACAGATACGCAGTATTTT.

This clonotype was observed a single time. The V call is TRBV12-3 or TRBV12-4, the J call TRBJ1-1, with TRBD1 matching 11 bases. Unmatched junction bases numbered 11, after V lost 4 bases and J lost 4 bases. There are 17 residues in the CDR3. This chain's CDR3 is CASSSFRDRGKGTEAFF. The DNA of the CDR3 is TGTGCCAGCAGTTCCTTCCGGGACAGGGGGAAAGGCACTGAAGCTTTCTTT.

V gene TRBV13 combines with J gene TRBJ1-1, with unresolved D. V lost 7 bases, J lost 1 base, and 7 bases lay in between. The CDR3 totals 12 residues. CDR1 PRHDT and CDR2 FYEKMQ come from the germline V gene (reference sequence). The CDR3 DNA sequence: TGTGCCAGCAACGGCCGGAACACTGAAGCTTTCTTT. Translated: CASNGRNTEAFF.

The J gene is TRBJ2-3, the V gene TRBV9, with D perhaps TRBD2 (6 bases). The CDR3 loop spans 15 amino acids. CDR1 and CDR2 (germline): SGDLS, YYNGEE. With 0 bases removed from V and 3 bases from J, the gap between germline ends came to 11 bases. CDR3 sequence: CASSVATAGTDTQYF. For the CDR3, the DNA is TGTGCCAGCAGCGTAGCTACAGCGGGTACAGATACGCAGTATTTT.